The 32 T cell receptor beta chains below were found in one sample sequenced in a study of siplizumab effects on memory and regulatory T cells. Sequencing was performed with immunoSEQ multiplex PCR; in TCRdb, only in-frame clones are kept and a portion is missing. The table shows about 100,000 clones, with 75% to 95% occurring only once. The source material was CD4+ T cells sorted from blood. These receptors were taken from a human donor in good health.

The chain links TRBV14 to TRBJ2-7, with D possibly being TRBD1 (5 bases). In germline, CDR1 is SGHDN, CDR2 FVKESK. V shed 1 base and J shed 2 bases, with 9 bases lying between them. CDR3 length: 14 amino acids. CDR3 sequence: CASSQGQITYEQYF. The CDR3 nucleotides are TGTGCCAGCAGCCAAGGACAGATAACCTACGAGCAGTACTTC. Looking up the rest from reference TRBV14 and TRBJ2-7 gives the full variable domain: EAGVTQFPSHSVIEKGQTVTLRCDPISGHDNLYWYRRVMGKEIKFLLHFVKESKQDESGMPNNRFLAERTGGTYSTLKVQPAELEDSGVYFCASSQGQITYEQYFGPGTRLTVT.

The rearrangement links TRBV14 to TRBJ1-1; 7 bases map to TRBD1. V shed 1 base and J 0 bases; nucleotides not matched to a gene: 11. This CDR3 region has 18 residues. The germline V gene encodes CDR1 SGHDN and CDR2 FVKESK. The CDR3 region has the DNA TGTGCCAGCAGCCAAGCTAGGGCAGGGGGAGTGATGAACACTGAAGCTTTCTTT. Translated: CASSQARAGGVMNTEAFF. The entire variable domain, with the rest obtained from reference TRBV14 and TRBJ1-1, is as follows: EAGVTQFPSHSVIEKGQTVTLRCDPISGHDNLYWYRRVMGKEIKFLLHFVKESKQDESGMPNNRFLAERTGGTYSTLKVQPAELEDSGVYFCASSQARAGGVMNTEAFFGQGTRLTVV.

Only one count was recorded for this clone. The gene calls are TRBV6-5 and TRBJ1-4; 8 nucleotides match TRBD1. Germline CDR1 reads MNHEY; CDR2 reads SVGAGI. There are 15 residues in the CDR3. V dropped 2 bases and J dropped 7; count of bases not matched to a gene: 6. CDR3 in DNA: TGTGCCAGCAGTTACCAGGGGGCGGGAGTTGAAAAACTGTTTTTT. Translating gives CASSYQGAGVEKLFF.

This chain uses TRBV23-1 with TRBJ1-2, with 7 nucleotides matching TRBD1. TRBV23-1 counts as an open reading frame of uncertain function. V gave up 0 bases and J gave up 7 bases; unmatched junction bases: 8. The CDR3 runs 15 residues. The CDR3 bases are TGCGCCAGCAGTCAATCATGGCCAGGGGGTCTTGGCTACACCTTC. This encodes CASSQSWPGGLGYTF.

The chain combines TRBV19 with TRBJ1-6; a weak D match, TRBD1 (5 bases). This CDR3 is built from 16 residues. V was clipped by 5 bases and J by 10 bases, with 21 bases between them. Germline loops: CDR1 LNHDA, CDR2 SQIVND (reference sequence). CDR3 sequence (DNA): TGTGCCAGTAGTCAGGGTGGTGGTTTAGAGAGATCACCCCTCCACTTT. It translates to CASSQGGGLERSPLHF.

The chain carries TRBV30 and TRBJ2-5; D tentatively fits TRBD1 or TRBD2 (6 bases each). The germline V gene encodes CDR1 GTSNPN and CDR2 SVGIG (reference sequence). V was clipped by 2 bases and J by 4 bases, with 14 bases between them. The length of the CDR3 is 14 residues. Here the CDR3 reads CAWSRWGARETQYF. The CDR3 DNA reads as TGTGCCTGGAGTAGGTGGGGGGCTAGAGAGACCCAGTACTTC.

V and J are TRBV18 and TRBJ2-1, with D possibly being TRBD1 or TRBD2 (5 bases each). The CDR3 length is 14 residues. The germline gives CDR1 KGHSH, CDR2 LQKENI. Trimming removed 6 bases at V and 7 bases at J, with 16 bases between. In DNA, the CDR3 is TGTGCCAGCTCCCCTCTCGGGGCAGGGAATGAGCAGTTCTTC. Translating gives CASSPLGAGNEQFF.

The sample holds one count of this clone. The CDR3 is CASRGHSNTGELFF. CDR3 nucleotides: TGTGCCAGCCGGGGTCATTCGAACACCGGGGAGCTGTTTTTT. The gene calls are TRBV28 and TRBJ2-2; tentatively, D is TRBD2 (5 bases). Germline V gene lookup returns CDR1 MDHEN and CDR2 SYDVKM. The CDR3 sequence is 14 residues long. The V end lost 8 bases, the J end lost 0 bases, and 10 bases lay between the germline ends.

The chain employs TRBV7-9 and TRBJ1-5, with 7 bases that match TRBD1. CDR1 is SEHNR and CDR2 is FQNEAQ in the germline V gene (reference sequence). Unmatched junction bases numbered 7, after V lost 8 bases and J lost 3 bases. The CDR3 spans 14 residues. In nucleotides, the CDR3 is TGTGCCAGCGGGGAGACAGGGAACAATCAGCCCCAGCATTTT. This codes for CASGETGNNQPQHF. Using reference TRBV7-9 and TRBJ1-5 for the parts outside the CDR3, the full variable domain is DTGVSQNPRHKITKRGQNVTFRCDPISEHNRLYWYRQTLGQGPEFLTYFQNEAQLEKSRLLSDRFSAERPKGSFSTLEIQRTEQGDSAMYLCASGETGNNQPQHFGDGTRLSIL.

CDR3 nucleotide sequence: TGTGCCAGCAGCTTCAGGGGAGGGAACACTGAAGCTTTCTTT. Protein sequence: CASSFRGGNTEAFF. The chain links TRBV7-2 to TRBJ1-1; D perhaps matches TRBD1 (6 bases). V lost 3 bases and J 1 base, leaving 9 bases between the germline ends. CDR3 size: 14 residues. The germline V gene encodes CDR1 SGHTA and CDR2 FQGNSA.

The chain links TRBV10-3 to TRBJ2-1; perhaps D is TRBD1 or TRBD2 (5 bases each). V dropped 6 bases and J dropped 5 bases, with 14 bases sitting between them. CDR3 length: 14 amino acids. Germline V gene lookup returns CDR1 ENHRY and CDR2 SYGVKD. CDR3 in amino acids: CAIRPGPGDNEQFF. CDR3 in DNA: TGTGCCATCAGACCGGGGCCTGGAGACAATGAGCAGTTCTTC.

V is TRBV11-3 and J is TRBJ2-1; D tentatively reads TRBD1 or TRBD2 (6 bases each). CDR3 length: 17 residues. Germline CDR1 is SGHNT and CDR2 is YENEEA. V shed 3 bases and J shed 7 bases, with 22 bases lying between them. CDR3 sequence: CASSLGGSRGVSNEQFF. The CDR3 DNA reads TGTGCCAGCAGCTTGGGGGGAAGCAGGGGAGTGAGTAATGAGCAGTTCTTC. Drawing the rest from reference TRBV11-3 and TRBJ2-1, the complete variable domain is EAGVVQSPRYKIIEKKQPVAFWCNPISGHNTLYWYLQNLGQGPELLIRYENEEAVDDSQLPKDRFSAERLKGVDSTLKIQPAELGDSAVYLCASSLGGSRGVSNEQFFGPGTRLTVL.

The CDR3 reads CASSLQGSSNQPQHF. CDR3 sequence (DNA): TGTGCCAGCAGCTTGCAAGGCAGTAGCAATCAGCCCCAGCATTTT. The rearrangement links TRBV11-2 to TRBJ1-5; no definite D call. The germline V and J ends were trimmed by 3 bases and 0 bases, with 9 bases remaining between them. The CDR3 extends over 15 amino acids. In germline, CDR1 is SGHAT, CDR2 FQNNGV.

The rearrangement links TRBV19 to TRBJ2-7, with D unclear. The V gene lost 6 bases and the J gene lost 3 bases, with 18 bases spanning the gap. The CDR3 extends over 15 amino acids. The germline CDR1 and CDR2 sequences are LNHDA and SQIVND (reference sequence). CDR3: CASSKTRGPDYEQYF. The CDR3 DNA follows: TGTGCCAGTAGCAAAACTCGCGGACCGGACTACGAGCAGTACTTC.

This clone was seen once. This chain connects TRBV9 to TRBJ2-6; 8 nucleotides line up with TRBD2. The ends lost 2 bases at V and 0 bases at J; junction bases unmatched: 7. Germline V lookup: CDR1 SGDLS, CDR2 YYNGEE. This CDR3 spans 18 amino acids. In DNA, the CDR3 is TGTGCCAGCAGCGTGTATGCGGGGGGTAGCTCTGGGGCCAACGTCCTGACTTTC. It specifies CASSVYAGGSSGANVLTF. The variable domain in full, completed from reference TRBV9 and TRBJ2-6, reads DSGVTQTPKHLITATGQRVTLRCSPRSGDLSVYWYQQSLDQGLQFLIQYYNGEERAKGNILERFSAQQFPDLHSELNLSSLELGDSALYFCASSVYAGGSSGANVLTFGAGSRLTVL.

This clone came up once. The chain links TRBV28 to TRBJ2-5; 8 bases map to TRBD2. The CDR3 sequence is 13 residues long. Germline CDR1 reads MDHEN; CDR2 reads SYDVKM. Losses at the gene ends were 6 bases for V and 5 bases for J; bases not matched to a gene: 5. CDR3 nucleotide sequence: TGTGCCAGCAGGCAGACTAGCGTCGAGACCCAGTACTTC. Amino acids: CASRQTSVETQYF.

The chain carries TRBV4-1 and TRBJ2-3; unclear D gene. Germline loops: CDR1 MGHRA, CDR2 YSYEKL. The CDR3 extends over 13 amino acids. Deletions cut 4 bases from V and 0 bases from J, with 5 bases between. The CDR3 nucleotides are TGCGCCAGCAGCCGGGCTAGCACAGATACGCAGTATTTT. Translation: CASSRASTDTQYF.

The chain joins TRBV9 to TRBJ2-1, with 11 bases matching TRBD1. Trimming at V came to 4 bases and at J to 3 bases, leaving 3 bases not matched to a gene. Per germline, CDR1 SGDLS and CDR2 YYNGEE. The CDR3 loop spans 15 amino acids. CDR3 sequence: CASSRGQGDYNEQFF. The CDR3 nucleotides read TGTGCCAGCAGCCGGGGACAGGGGGACTACAATGAGCAGTTCTTC.

The J gene is TRBJ2-3, the V gene TRBV11-3; the match to TRBD1 covers 11 bases. This CDR3 contains 16 residues. The V gene end was trimmed by 5 bases and the J gene end by 6 bases; junction bases not matched to a gene: 10. Per germline, CDR1 SGHNT and CDR2 YENEEA. The CDR3 region is CASSLGGQGVQDTQYF. CDR3 in DNA: TGTGCCAGCAGCCTAGGGGGACAGGGGGTCCAGGATACGCAGTATTTT. Combining the CDR3 with reference TRBV11-3 and TRBJ2-3 gives the whole variable domain EAGVVQSPRYKIIEKKQPVAFWCNPISGHNTLYWYLQNLGQGPELLIRYENEEAVDDSQLPKDRFSAERLKGVDSTLKIQPAELGDSAVYLCASSLGGQGVQDTQYFGPGTRLTVL.

The gene calls are TRBV7-9 and TRBJ1-1; D perhaps matches TRBD1 (6 bases). The germline V gene has CDR1 SEHNR and CDR2 FQNEAQ (reference sequence). The CDR3 consists of 15 residues. V dropped 1 base and J dropped 4 bases, with 13 bases sitting between them. The CDR3 sequence is CASSLVVGAGTEAFF. The CDR3 DNA sequence: TGTGCCAGCAGCTTAGTTGTGGGGGCCGGCACTGAAGCTTTCTTT. Variable domain in full (rest from reference TRBV7-9 and TRBJ1-1): DTGVSQNPRHKITKRGQNVTFRCDPISEHNRLYWYRQTLGQGPEFLTYFQNEAQLEKSRLLSDRFSAERPKGSFSTLEIQRTEQGDSAMYLCASSLVVGAGTEAFFGQGTRLTVV.

The chain couples TRBV10-3 to TRBJ1-1, with D perhaps matching TRBD1 (6 bases). V was pared by 6 bases and J by 7 bases, with 9 bases between. The CDR3 is made up of 11 amino acids. Germline CDR1 ENHRY, CDR2 SYGVKD. The CDR3 is CAISGQFEAFF. CDR3 bases: TGTGCCATCAGCGGACAGTTTGAAGCTTTCTTT.

This clone has only one observation. This chain connects TRBV7-8 to TRBJ2-1; D remains unclear. This CDR3 is 15 amino acids long. Trimming stripped 3 bases from V and 3 bases from J, with 12 bases between. Germline V gene sequence: CDR1 SGHVS, CDR2 FQNEAQ. CDR3 bases: TGTGCCAGCAGCTTCGAGCGCAACCTCTACAATGAGCAGTTCTTC. This encodes CASSFERNLYNEQFF.

The V gene is TRBV7-9, the J gene TRBJ2-7; either TRBD1 or TRBD2 may supply D (5 bases each). The CDR3 is 14 residues long. The germline CDR1 and CDR2 sequences are SEHNR and FQNEAQ (reference sequence). The V gene lost 3 bases and the J gene lost 3 bases, with 12 bases spanning the gap. This chain's CDR3 is CASSFGRGDYEQYF. The DNA of the CDR3 is TGTGCCAGCAGCTTTGGACGGGGCGACTACGAGCAGTACTTC.

With respect to this clone: Additional DNA sequences in this sample encode the identical CDR3. The CDR3: CASSSTGGETQYF. CDR3 coding DNA: TGTGCCAGCAGTTCAACAGGAGGGGAGACCCAGTACTTC. The V gene is TRBV7-2, the J gene TRBJ2-5; perhaps TRBD2 as D (6 bases). The CDR3 contains 13 residues. Germline CDR1 and CDR2: SGHTA and FQGNSA. Trimming took 6 bases from V and 5 from J, leaving 13 bases between them.

The chain is built from TRBV7-2 and TRBJ1-1, with D possibly TRBD1 on 6 matching bases. This CDR3 has 14 residues. Per the germline V gene, CDR1 is SGHTA and CDR2 is FQGNSA. V was pared by 3 bases and J by 5 bases, with 13 bases between. The CDR3 DNA reads TGTGCCAGCAGCTTGATGGGGGGCGAAACTGAAGCTTTCTTT. Translation gives CASSLMGGETEAFF.

The chain couples TRBV18 to TRBJ1-5; 7 nucleotides match TRBD1. Germline trimming cut 3 bases from V and 4 bases from J; bases unmatched to any gene: 6. This CDR3 is 15 amino acids long. In germline, CDR1 is KGHSH, CDR2 LQKENI. CDR3 sequence: CASSPRDSANQPQHF. The CDR3 bases are TGTGCCAGCTCACCCCGGGACAGCGCAAATCAGCCCCAGCATTTT.

CDR3 region: CASSKPTGTYQPQHF. DNA for the CDR3: TGTGCCAGCAGTAAACCAACAGGGACCTATCAGCCCCAGCATTTT. V and J are TRBV6-6 and TRBJ1-5; a possible D gene is TRBD1 (6 bases). Germline CDR1 reads MNHNY; CDR2 reads SVGAGI (reference sequence). Trimming cost V 5 bases and J 5 bases, with 16 bases left between them. This CDR3 is 15 amino acids long.

This clone has only a few counts. The rearrangement uses TRBV28 and TRBJ1-2; TRBD1 matches 7 bases. There are 16 residues in the CDR3. Per the germline V gene, CDR1 is MDHEN and CDR2 is SYDVKM. The trim removed 8 bases at V and 4 bases at J, leaving 16 bases unmatched. Written as DNA, the CDR3 is TGTGCCAGCCAAGGGGGGTCGGACAGGCGAGGCTATGGCTACACCTTC. Amino acid sequence: CASQGGSDRRGYGYTF.

This chain links TRBV10-3 with TRBJ2-1, with D perhaps TRBD1 (7 bases). This CDR3 spans 16 amino acids. Germline V gene sequence: CDR1 ENHRY, CDR2 SYGVKD. The V and J ends lost 3 bases and 9 bases respectively, with 21 bases between them. In DNA form, the CDR3 reads TGTGCCATCAGTGAAGTATTGGGACAGCCCGGGGGTGAGCAGTTCTTC. It is translated as CAISEVLGQPGGEQFF.

This chain joins TRBV6-6 and TRBJ1-2, with a tentative D call TRBD1 (5 bases). Per germline, CDR1 MNHNY and CDR2 SVGAGI (reference sequence). Between the trimmed V and J ends, which lost 2 bases and 6 bases, there was a span of 10 bases. This CDR3 is 13 amino acids long. CDR3 residues: CASSYGGSDGYTF. The CDR3 DNA reads TGTGCCAGCAGTTACGGGGGTTCGGATGGCTACACCTTC.

The chain uses TRBV27 and TRBJ2-5; 8 nucleotides line up with TRBD2. This CDR3 has 15 amino acids. In germline, CDR1 is MNHEY, CDR2 SMNVEV (reference sequence). The ends lost 5 bases at V and 2 bases at J; junction bases unmatched: 7. CDR3 sequence: CASSPPGGAQETQYF. DNA of the CDR3: TGTGCCAGCAGTCCCCCCGGGGGGGCACAAGAGACCCAGTACTTC.

This sequence joins TRBV2 and TRBJ1-5; D gene ambiguous. The germline gives CDR1 SNHLY, CDR2 FYNNEI. V lost 10 bases and J lost 3, with 10 bases in between. The CDR3 totals 12 residues. The CDR3 is CATRDFNQPQHF. CDR3 nucleotides: TGTGCCACCCGAGATTTCAATCAGCCCCAGCATTTT.